This T cell receptor (beta chain) was found in a study of CD8+CD57+ T cells in acquired aplastic anemia. Points on this clonotype: The junction departs from the called germline gene at one end, perhaps through a read error.

The study profiled TCR beta VDJ and CDR3 using genomic DNA as template. TCRdb called the reads again in MiXCR, with one record for every CDR3 protein. The table records hundreds of thousands of distinct CDR3 sequences, 65% to 75% of them present only once. Germline CDR1 reads SGHTA; CDR2 reads FQGNSA. This CDR3 is 13 amino acids long. The chain recombines TRBV7-2 with TRBJ1-2; D call uncertain. The sequence derives from a human donor in good health, serving as a control. Specimen: sorted CD4+, CD8+, or CD8+CD57+ T cells (not recorded which) from PBMCs. The CDR3 spells CASSAMAANTETF. The CDR3 DNA is TGTGCCAGCAGCGCCATGGCAGCGAACACTGAAACTTTC.